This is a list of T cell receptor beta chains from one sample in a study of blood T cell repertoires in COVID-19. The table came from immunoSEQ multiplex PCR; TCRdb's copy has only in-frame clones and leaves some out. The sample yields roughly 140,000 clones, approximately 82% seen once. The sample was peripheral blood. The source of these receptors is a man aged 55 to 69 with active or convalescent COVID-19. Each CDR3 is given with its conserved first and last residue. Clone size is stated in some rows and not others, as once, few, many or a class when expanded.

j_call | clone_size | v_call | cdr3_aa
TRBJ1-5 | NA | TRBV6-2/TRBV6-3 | CASSSGTGKGAHQPQHF
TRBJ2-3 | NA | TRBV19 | CASSGLATDTQYF
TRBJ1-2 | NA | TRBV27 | CASSLIGAGKGAANYGYTF
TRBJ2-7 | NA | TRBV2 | CASSVWSGGLGEQYF
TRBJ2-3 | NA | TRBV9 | CASSAPEAQYF
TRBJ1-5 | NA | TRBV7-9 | CASSPLGEGDSNQPQHF
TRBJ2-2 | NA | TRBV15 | CATSRDGGTGSNTGELFF
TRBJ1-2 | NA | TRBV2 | CASSEVPTGDGYTF
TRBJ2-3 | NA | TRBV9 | CASSVKPQGTTDTQYF
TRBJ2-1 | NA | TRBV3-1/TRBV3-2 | CASSQGGGVSGGSYNEQFF
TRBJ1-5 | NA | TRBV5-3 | CARSRDRDYYQPQHF
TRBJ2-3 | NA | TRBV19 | CASSFRSDTQYF
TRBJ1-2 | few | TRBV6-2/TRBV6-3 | CASSYRGTALDGYTF
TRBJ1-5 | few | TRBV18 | CASSSREGGQPQHF
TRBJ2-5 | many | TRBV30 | CAWSQAGVKTQYF
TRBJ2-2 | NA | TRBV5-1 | CASSSETQINTGELFF
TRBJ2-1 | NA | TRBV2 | CASSEVELDEQFF
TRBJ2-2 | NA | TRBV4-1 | CASSLPSGRETGELFF
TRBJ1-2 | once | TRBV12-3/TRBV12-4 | CASSAGQGYTF
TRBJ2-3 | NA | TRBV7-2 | CASSPSGRAPDTQYF
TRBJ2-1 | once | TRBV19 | CASSPPTGGSHEQFF
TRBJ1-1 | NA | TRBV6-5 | CASSFISGLRNTEAFF
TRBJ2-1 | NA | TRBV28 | CASKLGAAGGEQFF
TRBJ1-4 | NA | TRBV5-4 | CASSGSRDRGRSEKLFF
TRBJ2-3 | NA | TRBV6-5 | CASSPLWGDTQYF
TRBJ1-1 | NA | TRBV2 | CASRIQGAQGTEAFF
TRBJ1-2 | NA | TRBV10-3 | CAISEMGNGYTF
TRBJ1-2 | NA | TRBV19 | CAIHPGGSGPSSPYGYTF
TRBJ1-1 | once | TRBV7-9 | CASSLGSTEAFF
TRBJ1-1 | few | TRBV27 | CASSLRTGFGSAEAFF
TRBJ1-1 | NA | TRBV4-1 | CASSHPKGVVTEAFF
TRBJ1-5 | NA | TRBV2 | CASSEWTGGNQPQHF
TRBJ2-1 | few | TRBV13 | CASSDYSYNEQFF